The present T cell receptor beta chain was sequenced within a study of blood T cell repertoires in COVID-19 (dated by TCRdb to the early 2020s). Regarding the complete study: Samples covering the acute and convalescent phases of COVID-19 were provided by collaborators in the United States, Italy and Spain. Where available, HLA class I and class II types were obtained from metadata supplied by the sample provider rather than from assay-based typing. The repertoires were made available in a free public database intended to serve as a resource for research on the immune response to SARS-CoV-2. Nearly every sample came with metadata listing a de-identified subject ID, COVID-19 status, age in years and sex. The prospective study material was composed of cDNA or gDNA derived from T cells, B-cell-depleted T cells, or PBMCs. The dataset comprised deeply sampled blood TCRbeta repertoires from subjects exposed to, actively infected with, or recovered from COVID-19. The samples were drawn from two sources: the first 160 participants of the ongoing ImmuneRACE study, and over 950 subjects contributed by 6 global collaborators. Points the paper makes about the study in general: How much clinical and demographic metadata was included differed by source and by participant, and the metadata was provided uncurated.

Compared with germline, V lacks 4 bases and J lacks 6 bases; bases without a gene match: 15. In the germline V gene, CDR1 corresponds to SGHTA and CDR2 to FQGTGA. The CDR3 goes from the cysteine to the phenylalanine over 18 residues. Of all the DNA, just the CDR3 is kept, 54 bases in frame from base 1. In regard to this clone: It lacks a known antigen. Base-call qualities are not available, and no considerably larger clone is one nucleotide away.

A second Seattle source provided samples from volunteer blood donors who had recovered from COVID-19. Whole blood was collected in K2EDTA tubes by collaborating institutions according to the institutions' own protocols. For TCRbeta analysis, collaborators shipped samples as frozen whole blood, isolated PBMCs, or DNA extracted from either of those sample types. The immunoSEQ Assay, a bias-controlled multiplex PCR, was used to amplify TCRbeta CDR3 regions from genomic DNA. In the paper's pipeline: The number of nucleated cells in each sample was estimated by amplification of reference gene primers within the assay. To quantify the absolute abundance of each unique TCRbeta CDR3 rearrangement, sequence reads were collapsed and filtered. Productive Simpson clonality was computed per sample as the square root of Simpson's diversity index over productive rearrangements. TCRdb obtained this table from immuneACCESS and retained in-frame rearrangements with V and J assigned. These tables miss some clones; where compared with another copy, unresolved V genes account for less than half of the shortfall, and the remainder is unexplained. Clone size and V and J calls were adopted from that table, with D and trimming inferred from the DNA. The sample yields over 200,000 clones; approximately 86% were counted once. The ten largest clones represent roughly 3% of the sample.

The TCR was taken from a woman aged 30 to 39 who had recovered from COVID-19. The sample was peripheral blood. The chain uses TRBV7-3 and TRBJ1-6, with 7 junctional bases fitting TRBD1. The CDR3 loop reads CASSSRQGRSPGNSPLHF. The DNA sequence follows: TGTGCCAGCAGCTCCCGACAGGGAAGGAGTCCCGGTAATTCACCCCTCCACTTT.